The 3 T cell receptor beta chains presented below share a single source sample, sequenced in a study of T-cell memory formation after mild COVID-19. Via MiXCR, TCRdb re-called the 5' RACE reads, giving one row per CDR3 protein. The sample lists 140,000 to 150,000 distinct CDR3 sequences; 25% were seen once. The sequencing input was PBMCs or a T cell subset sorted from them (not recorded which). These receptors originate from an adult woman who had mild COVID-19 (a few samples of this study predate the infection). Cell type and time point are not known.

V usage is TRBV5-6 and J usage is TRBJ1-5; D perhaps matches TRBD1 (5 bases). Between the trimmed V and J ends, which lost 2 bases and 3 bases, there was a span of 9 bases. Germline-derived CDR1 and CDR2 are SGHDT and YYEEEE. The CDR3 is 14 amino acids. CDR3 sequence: CASSFRGINQPQHF. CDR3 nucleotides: TGTGCCAGCAGCTTTCGGGGGATCAATCAGCCCCAGCATTTT. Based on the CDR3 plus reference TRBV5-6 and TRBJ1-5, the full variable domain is DAGVTQSPTHLIKTRGQQVTLRCSPKSGHDTVSWYQQALGQGPQFIFQYYEEEERQRGNFPDRFSGHQFPNYSSELNVNALLLGDSALYLCASSFRGINQPQHFGDGTRLSIL.

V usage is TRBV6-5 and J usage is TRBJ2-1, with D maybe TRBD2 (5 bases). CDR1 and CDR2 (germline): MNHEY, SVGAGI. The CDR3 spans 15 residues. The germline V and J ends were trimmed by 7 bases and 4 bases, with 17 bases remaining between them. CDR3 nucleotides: TGTGCCAGCACCGCCCCCGGGGTCAGATACAATGAGCAGTTCTTC. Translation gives CASTAPGVRYNEQFF.

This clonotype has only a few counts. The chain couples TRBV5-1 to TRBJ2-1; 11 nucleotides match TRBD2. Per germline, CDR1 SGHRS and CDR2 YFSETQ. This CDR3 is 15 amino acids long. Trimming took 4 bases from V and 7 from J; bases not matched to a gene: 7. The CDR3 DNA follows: TGCGCCAGCAGCCTGGGACTAGCGGCGGGGAATGAGCAGTTCTTC. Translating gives CASSLGLAAGNEQFF.